This passage covers 31 T cell receptor beta chains from one sample sequenced in a study of T cell responses to AZD1222 COVID-19 vaccine. Profiling relied on immunoSEQ multiplex PCR, and the TCRdb table lists in-frame clones only, not all of them. The sample has 130,000 or so clones; around 94% are singletons. Source: peripheral blood, taken on day 0 of AZD1222 vaccination. The receptors stem from an adult in good health.

This chain links TRBV20-1 with TRBJ2-6; 11 positions match TRBD2. This CDR3 has 16 amino acids. From germline, CDR1 is DFQATT and CDR2 SNEGSKA (reference sequence). V shed 3 bases, J shed 3 bases, and the junction held 4 bases outside the gene matches. The DNA of the CDR3 is TGCAGTGCTAGTTTAGCGGGAGGGTTTGGGGCCAACGTCCTGACTTTC. This codes for CSASLAGGFGANVLTF.

J is TRBJ1-4 and V is TRBV4-1; possibly TRBD1 for D (5 bases). Germline V gives CDR1 MGHRA, CDR2 YSYEKL. Trimming removed 4 bases at V and 0 bases at J, with 12 bases between. The CDR3 loop spans 16 amino acids. The CDR3 reads CASSLPIGATNEKLFF. The CDR3 DNA reads as TGCGCCAGCAGCCTCCCTATAGGGGCAACTAATGAAAAACTGTTTTTT.

This chain uses TRBV3-1 (or the pseudogene TRBV3-2) with TRBJ2-7; TRBD2 agrees at 7 bases. This CDR3 has 16 residues. Germline V gene lookup returns CDR1 LGHDT and CDR2 YNNKEL (reference sequence). The J segment lost 6 bases and the V segment lost 0 bases, leaving 11 bases of the junction unmatched. The CDR3 region is CASSQDWILAGAEQYF. The CDR3 DNA reads TGTGCCAGCAGCCAAGATTGGATTCTCGCGGGAGCCGAGCAGTACTTC.

The CDR3 DNA sequence: TGCGCGGGGGGGGCGGGGTATGGCTACACCTTC. Its protein product is CAGGAGYGYTF. The chain is built from TRBV23-1 and TRBJ1-2; tentatively, D is TRBD1 (6 bases). TRBV23-1 qualifies as an ORF whose function is uncertain. This CDR3 has 11 amino acids.

The chain is built from TRBV7-9 and TRBJ2-7, with D maybe TRBD2 (5 bases). CDR1 and CDR2 (germline): SEHNR, FQNEAQ (reference sequence). V was trimmed by 3 bases and J by 0 bases, leaving 9 bases between them. This CDR3 has 14 residues. The CDR3, as DNA: TGTGCCAGCAGCTTGGATGGAGGCTCCTACGAGCAGTACTTC. Its translation: CASSLDGGSYEQYF.

The chain carries TRBV11-2 and TRBJ2-1; maybe TRBD2 (7 bases). The CDR3 runs 17 residues. V lost 5 bases and J lost 2, with 19 bases in between. CDR1 is SGHAT, CDR2 FQNNGV, per germline. The CDR3 reads CASSPRGGRATYNEQFF. In DNA form, the CDR3 reads TGTGCCAGCAGCCCAAGGGGGGGGAGGGCCACCTACAATGAGCAGTTCTTC.

The chain employs TRBV14 and TRBJ2-7, with D maybe TRBD2 (6 bases). CDR1 is SGHDN, CDR2 FVKESK, per germline. CDR3 length: 16 amino acids. The V gene lost 4 bases and the J gene lost 3 bases, with 19 bases spanning the gap. The CDR3 coding sequence is TGTGCCAGCAGCCGGGCGGTCGGGAGCGGCAACTACGAGCAGTACTTC. Amino acids: CASSRAVGSGNYEQYF.

The chain employs TRBV10-1 and TRBJ2-2; unclear D gene. CDR1 WNHNN and CDR2 SYGVQD come from the germline V gene (reference sequence). The CDR3 consists of 12 residues. The V end lost 7 bases, the J end lost 7 bases, and 10 bases lay between the germline ends. The chain's CDR3 is CASKGTSGELFF. The CDR3 nucleotides read TGCGCCAGCAAGGGTACGAGCGGGGAGCTGTTTTTT.

The chain combines TRBV2 with TRBJ2-7; a weak D match, TRBD2 (5 bases). The CDR3 length is 14 residues. CDR1 is SNHLY, CDR2 FYNNEI, per germline. Trimming took 2 bases from V and 0 from J, leaving 8 bases between them. CDR3 DNA: TGTGCCAGCAGTGAATGGACTTCCTCCTACGAGCAGTACTTC. Amino acid sequence: CASSEWTSSYEQYF.

V gene TRBV5-1 combines with J gene TRBJ1-4, with a tentative D call TRBD1 (5 bases). CDR3 length: 15 amino acids. Looked up from germline, CDR1 is SGHRS and CDR2 is YFSETQ. V lost 0 bases and J 8 bases, leaving 14 bases between the germline ends. This CDR3 is CASSLERGRGEKLFF. In DNA form, the CDR3 reads TGCGCCAGCAGCTTGGAAAGGGGAAGAGGAGAAAAACTGTTTTTT.

The J gene is TRBJ1-3, the V gene TRBV28; D may be TRBD1 (5 bases). The V end lost 9 bases, the J end lost 1 base, and 13 bases lay between the germline ends. Germline values: CDR1 MDHEN, CDR2 SYDVKM. This CDR3 has 14 residues. In DNA form, the CDR3 reads TGTGCCAGTATCCCCGCAGGGTCTGGAAACACCATATATTTT. This sequence encodes CASIPAGSGNTIYF. Combining the CDR3 with reference TRBV28 and TRBJ1-3 gives the whole variable domain DVKVTQSSRYLVKRTGEKVFLECVQDMDHENMFWYRQDPGLGLRLIYFSYDVKMKEKGDIPEGYSVSREKKERFSLILESASTNQTSMYLCASIPAGSGNTIYFGEGSWLTVV.

The rearrangement joins TRBV25-1 to TRBJ1-3; D is uncertain. Germline lookup yields CDR1 MGHDK and CDR2 SYGVNS. The CDR3 has 15 residues. Trimming pared 4 bases from V and 0 bases from J, leaving 10 bases between. The CDR3 nucleotides are TGTGCCAGCAGTGGCCGGGTCGTCTCTGGAAACACCATATATTTT. Translating gives CASSGRVVSGNTIYF.

The V gene is TRBV9, the J gene TRBJ2-1; 7 bases map to TRBD2. The germline V gene encodes CDR1 SGDLS and CDR2 YYNGEE. CDR3 length equals 15 residues. Trimming removed 3 bases from V and 8 bases from J; junction bases left unmatched: 11. This chain's CDR3 is CASSAFLAARDEQFF. CDR3 nucleotide sequence: TGTGCCAGCAGCGCATTCCTAGCGGCCCGGGATGAGCAGTTCTTC.

This chain connects TRBV11-1 to TRBJ2-3, with D maybe TRBD2 (6 bases). The CDR3 length is 14 residues. Deletions cut 3 bases from V and 4 bases from J, with 11 bases between. CDR1 is SGHAT and CDR2 is FQDESV in the germline V gene (reference sequence). The CDR3 is CASSLPGGADTQYF. The CDR3 nucleotides read TGTGCCAGCAGCTTGCCTGGCGGGGCAGATACGCAGTATTTT.

The chain links TRBV28 to TRBJ1-1; a possible D gene is TRBD1 (5 bases). This CDR3 contains 12 residues. The germline CDR1 and CDR2 sequences are MDHEN and SYDVKM. The germline V and J ends were trimmed by 6 bases and 11 bases, with 16 bases remaining between them. The CDR3 region has the DNA TGTGCCAGCAGGAAAAAGGAGGGGATGGCTTTCTTT. Protein product: CASRKKEGMAFF.

The V gene is TRBV12-3 or TRBV12-4, the J gene TRBJ1-3; D gene uncertain. There are 13 residues in the CDR3. V was pared by 10 bases and J by 0 bases, with 10 bases between. The CDR3 sequence: CATTEFSGNTIYF. The CDR3 region has the DNA TGTGCCACAACAGAGTTCTCTGGAAACACCATATATTTT.

This chain joins TRBV30 and TRBJ2-1; 9 bases map to TRBD2. CDR1 and CDR2 (germline): GTSNPN, SVGIG (reference sequence). CDR3 length: 16 amino acids. Unmatched junction bases numbered 13, after V lost 7 bases and J lost 3 bases. DNA for the CDR3: TGTGCCTTCCGCGGGAGGGGTAGCGGAAACTACAATGAGCAGTTCTTC. It translates to CAFRGRGSGNYNEQFF.

The chain couples TRBV7-4 to TRBJ2-7; D uncertain. Trimming left V 1 base short and J 1 base short, with 14 bases between. This CDR3 is 16 amino acids long. Germline V gene data show CDR1 as SGHVT and CDR2 as SQSDAQ. This CDR3 reads CASSLELPGASYEQYF. Written as DNA, the CDR3 is TGTGCCAGCAGCTTAGAGTTGCCAGGCGCTTCCTACGAGCAGTACTTC.

V and J are TRBV5-5 and TRBJ2-7; TRBD1 is a possible D gene (5 bases). V lost 4 bases and J lost 5, with 19 bases in between. The germline gives CDR1 SGHKS, CDR2 YYEKEE (reference sequence). The CDR3 is made up of 15 amino acids. This CDR3 is CASSTLETVLNEQYF. DNA for the CDR3: TGTGCCAGCAGCACGCTTGAGACAGTACTAAACGAGCAGTACTTC.

The chain uses TRBV28 and TRBJ2-7, with 11 bases fitting TRBD2. The CDR3 contains 14 residues. CDR1 is MDHEN and CDR2 is SYDVKM in the germline V gene. Trimming removed 6 bases from V and 7 bases from J; junction bases left unmatched: 8. CDR3 residues: CASRSGLAGWEQYF. The CDR3 region has the DNA TGTGCCAGCAGATCCGGACTAGCGGGTTGGGAGCAGTACTTC.

The V gene is TRBV19, the J gene TRBJ1-2, with D hard to call. Trimming removed 4 bases at V and 1 base at J, with 7 bases between. Per the germline V gene, CDR1 is LNHDA and CDR2 is SQIVND (reference sequence). The length of the CDR3 is 13 residues. The CDR3 DNA reads TGTGCCAGTAGTACTCAGATTAACTATGGCTACACCTTC. This codes for CASSTQINYGYTF.

The V and J genes are TRBV30 and TRBJ1-6; a possible D gene is TRBD1 (5 bases). The CDR3 spans 16 residues. Trimming removed 2 bases from V and 6 bases from J, with 17 bases in between. The V gene's germline CDR1 is GTSNPN and CDR2 SVGIG (reference sequence). CDR3 coding DNA: TGTGCCTGGAGTTATTGGGCGGGACCCCGTAATTCACCCCTCCACTTT. It codes for CAWSYWAGPRNSPLHF.

This chain joins TRBV9 and TRBJ2-7; 8 nucleotides align to TRBD1. After removal of 0 bases from V and 5 bases from J, the junction contained 7 bases not matched to a gene. Germline V gives CDR1 SGDLS, CDR2 YYNGEE. The length of the CDR3 is 15 residues. The CDR3 here is CASSVARQGYDEQYF. Written as DNA, the CDR3 is TGTGCCAGCAGCGTAGCAAGACAGGGGTACGACGAGCAGTACTTC.

Concerning this clone: Within the sample, other DNA sequences also encode this same CDR3. This chain uses TRBV6-5 with TRBJ2-1; 11 positions match TRBD2. The CDR3 is 15 amino acids. The V and J ends lost 5 bases and 4 bases, in that order; junction bases with no gene match: 4. Germline CDR1 MNHEY, CDR2 SVGAGI. CDR3 protein: CASSRTSGPYNEQFF. In nucleotides, the CDR3 is TGTGCCAGCAGTCGGACTAGCGGGCCGTACAATGAGCAGTTCTTC.

The chain has TRBV2 and TRBJ2-2; possibly TRBD2 for D (5 bases). The V gene lost 6 bases and the J gene lost 7 bases, with 12 bases spanning the gap. Germline V CDR1 and CDR2: SNHLY, FYNNEI. The CDR3 runs 13 residues. The CDR3 coding sequence is TGTGCCAGCAGACCCGAGGGCGTCGGGGAGCTGTTTTTT. It translates to CASRPEGVGELFF.

The chain has TRBV9 and TRBJ1-1, with D hard to call. Germline V CDR1 and CDR2: SGDLS, YYNGEE. CDR3 length: 13 amino acids. V was pared by 0 bases and J by 7 bases, with 10 bases between. CDR3 nucleotide sequence: TGTGCCAGCAGCGTAGCCACACACAGTGAAGCTTTCTTT. It yields the protein CASSVATHSEAFF. The variable domain in full, with the rest retrieved from reference TRBV9 and TRBJ1-1, is DSGVTQTPKHLITATGQRVTLRCSPRSGDLSVYWYQQSLDQGLQFLIQYYNGEERAKGNILERFSAQQFPDLHSELNLSSLELGDSALYFCASSVATHSEAFFGQGTRLTVV.

This chain joins TRBV5-4 and TRBJ2-7, with D tentatively TRBD1 (6 bases). Trimming pared 4 bases from V and 3 bases from J, leaving 11 bases between. This CDR3 has 13 amino acids. CDR1 is SGHNT, CDR2 YYREEE, per germline (reference sequence). CDR3 amino acids: CASSTDRYYEQYF. CDR3 nucleotides: TGTGCCAGCAGCACGGACAGATACTACGAGCAGTACTTC.

The rearrangement links TRBV19 to TRBJ1-2, with D unresolved. From germline, CDR1 is LNHDA and CDR2 SQIVND (reference sequence). CDR3 length: 12 residues. V was trimmed by 8 bases and J by 4 bases, leaving 11 bases between them. The CDR3 spells CASQHGVYGYTF. CDR3 coding DNA: TGTGCCAGTCAACACGGGGTCTATGGCTACACCTTC.

The chain employs TRBV18 and TRBJ1-5, with TRBD1 as a possible D gene (5 bases). V lost 5 bases, J lost 7 bases, and 15 bases lay in between. The germline V gene has CDR1 KGHSH and CDR2 LQKENI. The CDR3 length is 14 residues. As DNA, the CDR3 is TGTGCCAGCTCAGGATTCCAGGGCGGGCAGCCCCAGCATTTT. Protein sequence: CASSGFQGGQPQHF.

This chain uses TRBV5-1 with TRBJ2-6; 7 bases are a match to TRBD1. CDR1 is SGHRS, CDR2 YFSETQ, per germline. The length of the CDR3 is 18 residues. With V trimmed by 4 bases and J by 0 bases, 10 bases remained unmatched. Here the CDR3 DNA reads TGCGCCAGCAGCCTGAGCCCGGGACAGAACTCTGGGGCCAACGTCCTGACTTTC. Translation gives CASSLSPGQNSGANVLTF.

Only one count was recorded for this clone. The chain is built from TRBV7-9 and TRBJ1-4; D is undetermined. Per the germline V gene, CDR1 is SEHNR and CDR2 is FQNEAQ (reference sequence). With 1 base removed from V and 8 bases from J, the gap between germline ends came to 11 bases. The CDR3 loop spans 14 amino acids. The CDR3 DNA sequence: TGTGCCAGCAGCTTAGTGCGTACCGGAGAAAAACTGTTTTTT. It is translated as CASSLVRTGEKLFF.